A single sample gave rise to the 4 T cell receptor beta chains below, sequenced in a study of cytotoxic CD8 clonotypes in ibrutinib-treated CLL. Measured with immunoSEQ multiplex PCR; TCRdb has only the in-frame clones, and not every one. The sample has some 200,000 clones, more than 65% seen once. This sample comprised PBMCs, obtained after 12 months of ibrutinib treatment. Receptors were obtained from a human donor with chronic lymphocytic leukemia.

This sequence joins TRBV6-5 and TRBJ1-2; weak D call: TRBD1 (6 bases). Germline loops: CDR1 MNHEY, CDR2 SVGAGI. This CDR3 contains 12 residues. V was cut by 11 bases and J by 8 bases, with 18 bases left in between. The CDR3 loop reads CAAARTVGGYTF. Here the CDR3 DNA reads TGTGCCGCCGCGAGGACAGTAGGAGGCTACACCTTC.

The chain carries TRBV29-1 and TRBJ2-1; 11 nucleotides align to TRBD2. The germline V gene has CDR1 SQVTM and CDR2 ANQGSEA. V lost 7 bases and J lost 4; bases outside the gene matches: 6. The CDR3 runs to 14 residues. The CDR3 nucleotides read TGCAGCGCCGAGGGACTAGCGGCATACAATGAGCAGTTCTTC. Its protein is CSAEGLAAYNEQFF.

Only one count was recorded for this clone. The J gene is TRBJ1-4, the V gene TRBV6-5; TRBD1 aligns across 7 bases. Germline CDR1 reads MNHEY; CDR2 reads SVGAGI. The CDR3 consists of 15 residues. J lost 3 bases, V lost 7 bases, and 8 bases had no gene match. The CDR3 DNA follows: TGTGCCAGCACCCCTCACAGGGGTCCTAATGAAAAACTGTTTTTT. It yields the protein CASTPHRGPNEKLFF.

The chain carries TRBV5-4 and TRBJ1-2; 7 nucleotides line up with TRBD1. Germline V CDR1 and CDR2: SGHNT, YYREEE (reference sequence). Unmatched junction bases numbered 7, after V lost 3 bases and J lost 2 bases. There are 15 residues in the CDR3. CDR3 DNA: TGTGCCAGCAGCTACGGGGACAGAGACAACTATGGCTACACCTTC. Protein sequence: CASSYGDRDNYGYTF. The whole variable domain, remainder taken from reference TRBV5-4 and TRBJ1-2, is ETGVTQSPTHLIKTRGQQVTLRCSSQSGHNTVSWYQQALGQGPQFIFQYYREEENGRGNFPPRFSGLQFPNYSSELNVNALELDDSALYLCASSYGDRDNYGYTFGSGTRLTVV.